This T cell receptor beta chain comes out of a study of cytomegalovirus exposure and HLA in healthy donors (dated 2017 in TCRdb). Background for the entire study: According to an earlier analysis of a few hundred of the donors, about 179 million T cells yielded roughly 110 million unique TCR beta sequences and 276 Gb of sequence data. The genetic ancestry cluster associated with self-reported Caucasian donors included 65% to 90% of the approximately 430 genotyped donors. A handful of DR-DQ haplotypes were handled as single units for association and clustering because linkage in the cohort was strong. Both class I and class II loci were covered by HLA typing, at four-digit resolution. An early release covering just under 650 HLA-typed donors comprised approximately 300 gigabases of sequencing data and 65 million to 100 million unique TCR sequences. Donor age, sex, ethnicity and CMV serostatus were collected together with the repertoire data. The study aimed to test whether signatures of past pathogen exposure could be identified by cataloging public T cell receptors. The T cell repertoires of under 700 subjects were profiled by immunosequencing and related to cytomegalovirus serostatus. A later genetic analysis took genome-wide SNP genotypes for about three fifths of the 666 donors and used that subset as a discovery cohort. A separate validation cohort of 100 to 150 different subjects was used in addition to the roughly 640-subject first cohort. In an earlier analysis of roughly 580 of the donors, high-throughput TCR beta sequencing was used to judge whether each TCR beta V gene segment behaved as functional or pseudogenic. A later analysis re-examined previously published TCR beta repertoires from hundreds of donors and added high-resolution HLA genotyping to investigate patterns of TCR occurrence. The number of typed donors differed by locus: about 620-640 for A, B, C, DRB1 and DQB1; approximately 530 for DQA1; approximately 610 for DPA1; and 400 to 480 for DPB1. Every discovery cohort repertoire had been produced on one sequencing platform. The later analysis used no new phenotypic data to find candidate immune exposures, relying instead on TCR beta sequences and their occurrence across donors. High-throughput TCR immunosequencing, statistical association of individual TCRs with disease status, and machine learning were combined to predict cytomegalovirus infection status. Across about 370 genotyped donors of the cohort, an average of roughly 200,000 unique TCR beta nucleotide sequences per donor were sequenced, and about a sixth of those sequences were non-productive.

In regard to this clone: Its binding antigen is unknown. Within one base of it there is no much larger clone, and no base qualities were kept.

Overall results and qualifications from the work: Because HLA typing was missing for some donors at each locus, association tests included only the typed subset. A later genetic analysis reported fewer N-insertions in productive TCRs among donors in an Asian-associated ancestry cluster than the roughly 640-donor mean. While some public TCRs were present in many individuals, most TCR sequences turned up only very rarely across donors. In a later analysis, TCR association rates were found to vary across HLA loci, with the most associated TCRs seen for DRB1 alleles and the fewest for HLA-C alleles. The classifier was reported to diagnose cytomegalovirus status with high specificity and sensitivity in both the original and validation cohorts. The only immune exposure information available for the cohort was CMV serostatus. According to the authors, the approach could potentially be generalized to other disease states and immunological phenotypes. When HLA alleles, especially DR and DQ, strongly co-occurred, attributing TCR associations to individual alleles was difficult. Linkage disequilibrium might explain the correlated functional status among segregating V segments, but an unknown experimental factor could not be excluded. A group of highly shared sequence variants was considered likely to be a technical artifact of the sequencing pipeline. A later analysis found that HLA-associated TCR beta chains were more clonally expanded and had lower generation probabilities than equally common non-associated chains. Specific HLA alleles were associated with 15,000 to 20,000 TCR beta sequences at a false discovery rate of 0.05 in a later analysis. About 15 rarely observed V segments, including chromosome 9 orphons, were excluded from the earlier analysis of some 590 of the donors because counts were too low. Several of the top co-occurrence clusters appeared to be linked to parvovirus B19, influenza, CMV and Epstein-Barr virus, according to a later analysis. In an earlier analysis of 587 of the donors, most TCR beta V segments were observed in productive rearrangements about 87% or about 30% of the time, broadly matching IMGT annotations. Because the 87-base-pair reads could not distinguish some IMGT-functional V segments, including TRBV6-2 and TRBV6-3, those segments were excluded. The study gave a list of over 150 TCR beta chains associated with cytomegalovirus. A later analysis found that most CMV-associated TCR beta chains appeared HLA-restricted, with HLA associations seemingly driven largely by CMV exposure. An association between a missense DCLRE1C variant and V-gene and J-gene trimming of TCR beta chains was found in a later genetic analysis and replicated in an independent cohort. In vitro tests confirmed that a few of the cytomegalovirus-associated TCR beta chains recognize cytomegalovirus antigens. A further reported finding was that TCR beta sequences accurately predicted the HLA-A and HLA-B alleles for most subjects in the first cohort. Roughly uniform sequencing depth across donors was assumed in presence/absence analyses, although this assumption may not hold. Only TCR beta chains were sequenced in this cohort, and the absence of alpha or paired-chain data limited detectable features.

The cohort was made up of about 610 healthy bone marrow donors. All cohort members were sampled while nominally healthy, although unrecorded immune exposures were likely present. The donor was CMV seronegative and was included in the group of a few hundred seronegative cohort members. Each donor provided a peripheral blood sample, and peripheral blood mononuclear cells were used for TCR beta sequencing. Genomic DNA extraction from the blood cell samples was performed with the Qiagen DNeasy Blood Extraction Kit. The CDR3 starts with the cysteine, ends with the phenylalanine, and has 13 residues. Just the 39-base CDR3 DNA is kept, in frame starting at base 1. V is trimmed back by 8 bases and J by 4 bases, and the junction contains 4 bases that no gene match accounts for. Sequences LNHNV (CDR1) and YYDKDF (CDR2) are obtained from the germline V gene (reference sequence). The library was obtained by the immunoSEQ multiplex PCR assay. For the multiplex PCR, a mixture combining 60 forward primers for TCR Vbeta segments and 13 reverse primers for TCR Jbeta segments was used. The CDR3 region of rearranged TCR beta genes was amplified from genomic DNA with a multiplex PCR assay. The amplified TCR beta libraries were sequenced on the Illumina HiSeq System as 87-base-pair reads. The authors processed their data as follows. A later analysis tallied 75 million to 95 million unique TCR beta chains across the 666 repertoires, and about 12 million of those chains were shared by two or more donors. A nearest-neighbor algorithm error-corrected the raw reads and collapsed the reads into unique sequences, merging closely related sequences to remove PCR and sequencing errors. To assign V, D and J gene segments, CDR3 sequences were aligned to IMGT reference sequences. Each retained sequence needed at least a six-nucleotide match to both a V gene segment and a J gene segment. A rearrangement counted as productive if the CDR3 had no stop codons and remained in frame with V and J, and every other rearrangement counted as non-productive. Following IMGT convention, CDR3 was defined as the stretch from the second conserved V-encoded cysteine up to the conserved J-encoded phenylalanine. Sequences without an unambiguous match to a single V gene segment were excluded from the earlier analysis of several hundred of the donors. In an earlier analysis of 587 of the donors, V segments were called functional above 56.7% productive rearrangements and were called segregating when the between-donor standard deviation exceeded 5%. A statistical classification framework was built for diagnosing cytomegalovirus status from the catalog of TCR beta chain sequences. A later analysis assigned V and J genes by comparing TCR nucleotide sequences with IMGT/GENE-DB human TR gene sequences. Using the TCRdist pipeline, a later analysis assigned CDR3 sequences along with most-parsimonious VDJ recombination scenarios. In a later analysis, each TCR beta chain was defined by its CDR3 amino acid sequence together with its V-gene family, and reads without a unique V-gene family were excluded. In a later analysis, fewer than 600 highly shared, low-generation-probability nucleotide sequences were removed to address suspected cross-contamination and a sequencing artifact. For each public chain, a later analysis derived a clonal expansion index from normalized ranks of inferred template counts within each repertoire. In a later analysis, generation probabilities were computed with a VDJ recombination model fitted to out-of-frame rearrangements, and the resulting probabilities were checked against IGoR. In a later analysis, TCR-TCR, TCR-HLA and TCR-CMV co-occurrence was scored with hypergeometric tests, and a repertoire-size bias correction was applied to TCR pairs. To estimate false discovery rates, a later analysis permuted the HLA or CMV assignments 20 times. In a later analysis, co-occurring TCRs were grouped using DBSCAN, and TCRdist sequence similarity was added for clustering within HLA-allele-positive subsets. Co-occurrence clustering excluded repertoires with fewer than 30,000 or more than 120,000 public chains, plus five with anomalous nucleotide sharing. TCRdb took this table from immuneACCESS and kept in-frame rearrangements with V and J called. Such tables lack part of the clones; where checked against another copy, unresolved V genes explain under half of the gap, and the rest is unexplained. Clone size and V and J calls were adopted from that table, with D and trimming inferred from the DNA. The sample table contains 150,000 to 200,000 clones; only one count was recorded for 76% of them. The ten top clones hold approximately 3% of the sample.

This TCR came from a male donor in good health and CMV-seronegative. The sample comprised PBMCs. This chain joins TRBV15 to TRBJ1-4, with 7 bases matching TRBD1. The CDR3 loop reads CATGGQFNEKLFF. The bases read TGTGCCACCGGGGGACAGTTTAATGAAAAACTGTTTTTT.